This T cell receptor (beta chain) was obtained from a study of PD-1 blockade in classical Hodgkin lymphoma. Study conclusions and caveats: While CD8+ TCR diversity did not rise significantly by C4D1, CD4+ TCR diversity did.

This clone showed up just once. As yet, its antigen is unknown. Time point here: cycle 4 day 1 (C4D1), after 6 weeks of nivolumab. Autologous stem cell transplantation was followed by relapse in every patient, and brentuximab vedotin exposure varied. Using immunoSEQ multiplex PCR, the repertoire was profiled, and TCRdb retains in-frame clones only, with some absent. Seen here are roughly 94,000 clones, just over 90% observed once, and the top ten hold approximately 2%. The germline gives CDR1 SEHNR, CDR2 FQNEAQ (reference sequence). The CDR3 extends over 16 amino acids. With 0 bases clipped from V and 5 bases from J, the junction kept 10 bases outside the gene matches.

This clonotype was sampled from a human donor with classical Hodgkin lymphoma. Source: peripheral blood mononuclear cells (PBMCs), taken before the fourth cycle of nivolumab. This chain links TRBV7-9 with TRBJ2-7; TRBD2 matches at 7 bases. CDR3 DNA sequence: TGTGCCAGCAGCTTAGCTTGGGGGGGAGCCCCCCACGAGCAGTACTTC. Translating gives CASSLAWGGAPHEQYF.